This T cell receptor (beta chain) came from a study of glioma-infiltrating T cells after dendritic cell vaccination. Study-wide context: Samples are from glioblastoma patients in Phase I and II dendritic cell vaccine trials.

Deletions cut 1 base from V and 2 bases from J, with 3 bases between. Germline V gene lookup returns CDR1 MDHEN and CDR2 SYDVKM. This CDR3 is 12 amino acids long. The time point denotes: after dendritic cell vaccination, including at tumor progression/relapse. Isocitrate dehydrogenase mutation was absent in all glioblastoma patients. Study-wide results and limits: Few patients contributed both blood and tumor specimens.

About this clone itself: Its specificity is not known. The sample contains more than one DNA sequence encoding this CDR3.

Primers: 60 V beta forward and 13 J beta reverse. Sequenced by immunoSEQ multiplex PCR; TCRdb stores in-frame clones only, minus some. Found here are fewer than 75,000 clones, approximately 81% of them singletons; the top ten hold approximately 8.9%. This sample comprised blood, obtained after dendritic cell vaccination. The rearrangement joins TRBV28 to TRBJ2-7; D is unclear. This TCR was recovered from a human donor with glioblastoma. This chain's CDR3 is CASSLSTYEQYF. The CDR3 bases are TGTGCCAGCAGTTTATCTACCTACGAGCAGTACTTC.